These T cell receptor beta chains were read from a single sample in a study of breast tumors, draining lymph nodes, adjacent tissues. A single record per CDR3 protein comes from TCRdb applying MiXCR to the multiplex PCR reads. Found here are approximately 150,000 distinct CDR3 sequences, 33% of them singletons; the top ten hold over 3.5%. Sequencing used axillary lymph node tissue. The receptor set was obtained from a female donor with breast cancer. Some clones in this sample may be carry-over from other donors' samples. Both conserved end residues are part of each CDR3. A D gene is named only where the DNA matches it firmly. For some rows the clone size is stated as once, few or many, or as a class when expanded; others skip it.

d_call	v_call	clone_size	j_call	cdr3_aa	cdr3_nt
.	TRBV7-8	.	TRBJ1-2	CASGLAGASYGYTF	TGTGCCAGCGGCTTAGCCGGAGCTAGCTATGGCTACACCTTC
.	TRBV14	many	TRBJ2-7	CASSQVSGDEQYF	TGTGCCAGCAGCCAAGTGTCAGGGGACGAGCAGTACTTC
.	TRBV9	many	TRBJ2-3	CASSVGWTEIDTQYF	TGTGCCAGCAGCGTAGGGTGGACCGAGATAGATACGCAGTATTTT
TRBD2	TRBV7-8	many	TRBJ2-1	CASSLWTSGRGVNEQFF	TGTGCCAGCAGCCTATGGACTAGCGGGAGAGGGGTGAATGAGCAGTTCTTC
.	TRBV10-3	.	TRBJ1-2	CAISGGGGPLGYTF	TGTGCCATCAGTGGGGGGGGGGGCCCACTGGGCTACACCTTC
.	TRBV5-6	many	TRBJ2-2	CASSKGNTGELFF	TGTGCCAGCAGCAAGGGAAACACCGGGGAGCTGTTTTTT
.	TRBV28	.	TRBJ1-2	CASSLYQGIGYGYTF	TGTGCCAGCAGTTTATATCAGGGAATCGGCTATGGCTACACCTTC
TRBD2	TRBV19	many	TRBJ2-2	CASSTLAGGYTGELFF	TGTGCCAGTAGTACGCTAGCGGGAGGGTACACCGGGGAGCTGTTTTTT
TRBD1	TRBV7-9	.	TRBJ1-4	CASSLGQGGRGPWANEKLFF	TGTGCCAGCAGCTTAGGACAGGGAGGCAGAGGCCCCTGGGCTAATGAAAAACTGTTTTTT
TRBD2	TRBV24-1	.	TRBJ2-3	CATSWGSAGGPTDTQYF	TGTGCCACCAGTTGGGGAAGTGCGGGAGGGCCCACAGATACGCAGTATTTT
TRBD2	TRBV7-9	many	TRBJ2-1	CASSAAGVTYNEQFF	TGTGCCAGCAGCGCAGCGGGAGTAACCTACAATGAGCAGTTCTTC
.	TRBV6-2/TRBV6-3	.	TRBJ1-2	CASSYPGPGYGYTF	TGTGCCAGCAGTTACCCGGGTCCGGGCTATGGCTACACCTTC
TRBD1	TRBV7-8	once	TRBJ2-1	CASSLRDRVNEQFF	TGCGCCAGCAGCTTACGGGACAGGGTCAATGAGCAGTTCTTC
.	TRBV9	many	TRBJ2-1	CASSVGSSSYNEQFF	TGTGCCAGCAGCGTAGGATCAAGCTCCTACAATGAGCAGTTCTTC
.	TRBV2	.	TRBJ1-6	CASSNNANPYDSPLHF	TGTGCCAGCAGTAATAACGCGAATCCTTATGATTCACCCCTCCACTTT
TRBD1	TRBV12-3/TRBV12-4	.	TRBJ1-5	CASSLWAGGTQPQHF	TGTGCCAGCAGTTTATGGGCAGGGGGCACGCAGCCCCAGCATTTT
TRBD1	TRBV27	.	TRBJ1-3	CANSFTGAGNTIYF	TGTGCCAACAGTTTTACAGGGGCCGGAAACACCATATATTTT
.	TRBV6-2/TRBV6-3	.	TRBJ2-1	CASSYANNEQFF	TGTGCCAGCAGTTACGCTAACAATGAGCAGTTCTTC
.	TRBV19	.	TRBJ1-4	CASRRRETTQGESNEKLFF	TGTGCCAGTAGGAGGAGAGAAACGACGCAAGGGGAATCGAATGAAAAACTGTTTTTT
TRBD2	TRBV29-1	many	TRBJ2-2	CSVEEIIAGNTGELFF	TGCAGCGTTGAAGAAATAATAGCGGGGAACACCGGGGAGCTGTTTTTT
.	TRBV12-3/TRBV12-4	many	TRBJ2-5	CASSFGLGGGPGTQYF	TGTGCCAGCAGTTTCGGGTTAGGGGGGGGGCCGGGGACCCAGTACTTC
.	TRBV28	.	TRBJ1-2	CASSSNLIHGYTF	TGTGCCAGCAGTTCGAACCTAATTCATGGCTACACCTTC
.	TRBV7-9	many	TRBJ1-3	CASSLAQLYSGNTIYF	TGTGCCAGCAGCTTAGCCCAGCTTTACTCTGGAAACACCATATATTTT
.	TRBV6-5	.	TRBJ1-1	CASSTPTEAFF	TGTGCCAGCAGCACTCCCACTGAAGCTTTCTTT
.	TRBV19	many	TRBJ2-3	CASSQETSTDTQYF	TGTGCCAGTAGCCAGGAGACTAGCACAGATACGCAGTATTTT
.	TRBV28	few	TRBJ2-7	CASSPTVSYEQYF	TGTGCCAGCAGCCCTACAGTATCCTACGAGCAGTACTTC
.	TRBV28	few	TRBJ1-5	CASSSPTVNQPQHF	TGTGCCAGCAGTTCCCCGACCGTCAATCAGCCCCAGCATTTT
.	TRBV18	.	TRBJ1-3	CASSPTVGASGNTIYF	TGTGCCAGCTCACCAACCGTGGGGGCCTCTGGAAACACCATATATTTT
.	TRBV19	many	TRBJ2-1	CASSIYNEQFF	TGTGCCAGTAGTATCTACAATGAGCAGTTCTTC
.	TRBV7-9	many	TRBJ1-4	CASSHLGGDEKLFF	TGTGCCAGCAGCCACCTGGGGGGGGACGAAAAACTGTTTTTT
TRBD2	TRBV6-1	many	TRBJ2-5	CASSERGTGGLAGALETQYF	TGTGCCAGCAGTGAAAGGGGGACAGGGGGACTAGCGGGAGCGCTCGAGACCCAGTACTTC
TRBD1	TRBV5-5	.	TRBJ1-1	CASSLGQRKNTEAFF	TGCGCCAGCAGCTTGGGACAGCGAAAGAACACTGAAGCTTTCTTT
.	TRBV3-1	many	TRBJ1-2	CASSQYPGYGFSYTF	TGTGCCAGCAGCCAATATCCAGGTTATGGGTTTAGCTACACCTTC